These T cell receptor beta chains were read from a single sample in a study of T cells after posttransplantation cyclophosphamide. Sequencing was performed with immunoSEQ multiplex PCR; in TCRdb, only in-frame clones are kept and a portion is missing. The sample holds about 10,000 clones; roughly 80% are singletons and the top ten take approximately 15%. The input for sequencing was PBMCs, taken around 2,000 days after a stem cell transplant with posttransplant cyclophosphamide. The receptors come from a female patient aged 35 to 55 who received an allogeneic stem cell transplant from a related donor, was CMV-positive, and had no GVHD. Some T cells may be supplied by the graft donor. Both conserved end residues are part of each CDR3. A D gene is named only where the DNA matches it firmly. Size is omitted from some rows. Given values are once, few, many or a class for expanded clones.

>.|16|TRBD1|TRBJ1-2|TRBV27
TGTGCCAGCAGTCCCCACCCCTTGGGACAGGGCTATGGCTACACCTTC
CASSPHPLGQGYGYTF
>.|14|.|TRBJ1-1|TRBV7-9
TGTGCCAGCAGCTTACGAGAGGGGAACACTGAAGCTTTCTTT
CASSLREGNTEAFF
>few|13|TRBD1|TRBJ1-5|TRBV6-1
TGTGCCACAGGACAGGGTCTCAATCAGCCCCAGCATTTT
CATGQGLNQPQHF
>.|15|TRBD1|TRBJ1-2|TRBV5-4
TGTGCCAGCAGCCTTAGGGGACAGGGAAACTATGGCTACACCTTC
CASSLRGQGNYGYTF
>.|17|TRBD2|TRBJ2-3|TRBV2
TGTGCCAGCAGTGAAGCCGGCCTAGCGGGGTTTACAGATACGCAGTATTTT
CASSEAGLAGFTDTQYF
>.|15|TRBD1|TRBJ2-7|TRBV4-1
TGCGCCAGCAGCCACCCGACAGGGGGGGCTTACGAGCAGTACTTC
CASSHPTGGAYEQYF
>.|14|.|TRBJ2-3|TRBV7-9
TGTGCCAGCAGCTTAGTTGGCGGGGGCGATACGCAGTATTTT
CASSLVGGGDTQYF
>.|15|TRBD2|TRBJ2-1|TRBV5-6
TGTGCCAGCAGCTTGTTACTAGCGGATGGGAATGAGCAGTTCTTC
CASSLLLADGNEQFF
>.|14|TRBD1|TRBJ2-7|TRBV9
TGTGCCAGCAGCGTAGGGGACAGGGGCTACGAGCAGTACTTC
CASSVGDRGYEQYF
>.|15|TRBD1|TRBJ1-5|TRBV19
TGTGCCAGGGCGCCGGGACAGGGGGCAAATCAGCCCCAGCATTTT
CARAPGQGANQPQHF
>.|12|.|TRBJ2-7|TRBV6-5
TGTGCCACCGGGGGGCTTCCCTACGAGCAGTACTTC
CATGGLPYEQYF
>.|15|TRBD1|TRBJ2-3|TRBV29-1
TGCAGCGTCGATCCGGACAGGGCCTACACAGATACGCAGTATTTT
CSVDPDRAYTDTQYF
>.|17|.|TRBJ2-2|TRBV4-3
TGCGCCAGCAGCCAAGTTGGGAACCCCGGGGTCACCGGGGAGCTGTTTTTT
CASSQVGNPGVTGELFF
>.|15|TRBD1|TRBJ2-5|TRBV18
TGTGCCAGCTCACTCTACTCGACAGGGGGAGAGACCCAGTACTTC
CASSLYSTGGETQYF
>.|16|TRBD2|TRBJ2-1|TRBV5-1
TGCGCCAGCAGCGGAGGGACTACCCCTTCCTACAATGAGCAGTTCTTC
CASSGGTTPSYNEQFF
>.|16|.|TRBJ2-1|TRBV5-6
TGTGCCAGCAGAAAGGAGACAGAGCAGGGGAACAATGAGCAGTTCTTC
CASRKETEQGNNEQFF
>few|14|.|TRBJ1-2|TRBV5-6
TGTGCCAGCTCCTCAGGGGCGATCAACTATGGCTACACCTTC
CASSSGAINYGYTF
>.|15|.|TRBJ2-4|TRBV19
TGTGCCAGTAGTATACAAGGGACATCAAAAAACATTCAGTACTTC
CASSIQGTSKNIQYF
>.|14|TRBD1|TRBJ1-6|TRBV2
TGTGCCAGCAGTGTGGACAGGGACAATTCACCCCTCCACTTT
CASSVDRDNSPLHF
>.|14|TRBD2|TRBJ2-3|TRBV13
TGTGCCAGCAGCTTGGGACTAGCGGTGGATACGCAGTATTTT
CASSLGLAVDTQYF
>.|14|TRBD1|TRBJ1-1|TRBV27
TGTGCCAGCAGTCCGGGGACAGCAAACACTGAAGCTTTCTTT
CASSPGTANTEAFF
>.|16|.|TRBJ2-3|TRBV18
TGTGCCAGCTCACCTTCACAGGGAAAGCGCACAGATACGCAGTATTTT
CASSPSQGKRTDTQYF
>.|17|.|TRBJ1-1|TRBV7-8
TGTGCCAGCAGCTCCTTACCGGAGGGGCCCAGGGTCACTGAAGCTTTCTTT
CASSSLPEGPRVTEAFF
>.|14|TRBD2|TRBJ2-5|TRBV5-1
TGCGCCAGCAGCCCCATAGCGGGGGTGGAGACCCAGTACTTC
CASSPIAGVETQYF
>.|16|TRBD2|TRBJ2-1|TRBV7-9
TGTGCCAGCAGCTTGAGATGGAGCGGGGGACACAATGAGCAGTTCTTC
CASSLRWSGGHNEQFF
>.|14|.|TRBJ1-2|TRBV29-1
TGCAGCGTAGACGGAGAAAGGGGGAACTATGGCTACACCTTC
CSVDGERGNYGYTF
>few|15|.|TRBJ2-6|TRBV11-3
TGTGCCAGCAGCTTAGGTCACTCTGGGGCCAACGTCCTGACTTTC
CASSLGHSGANVLTF
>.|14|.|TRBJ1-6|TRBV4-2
TGTGCCAGCAGCCTCCTAGAAGGTAATTCACCCCTCCACTTT
CASSLLEGNSPLHF
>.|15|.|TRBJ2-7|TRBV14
TGTGCCAGCAGCCTCCTGCTAGGTCACTCCTACGAGCAGTACTTC
CASSLLLGHSYEQYF
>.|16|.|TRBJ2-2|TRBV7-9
TGTGCCAGCAGGCCCATCCGAGGGAGCAATACGGGGGAGCTGTTTTTT
CASRPIRGSNTGELFF
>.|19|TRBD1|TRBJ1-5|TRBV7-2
TGTGCCAGCAGCTTAGTTGGGACAGGGGGTTTCTCTAGCAATCAGCCCCAGCATTTT
CASSLVGTGGFSSNQPQHF
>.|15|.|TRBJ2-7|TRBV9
TGTGCCAGCAGCGTAGGATCTGTTAGCTCCTACGAGCAGTACTTC
CASSVGSVSSYEQYF
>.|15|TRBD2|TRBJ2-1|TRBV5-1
TGCGCCAGCAGCGCCGGGGGGAACTCCTACAATGAGCAGTTCTTC
CASSAGGNSYNEQFF
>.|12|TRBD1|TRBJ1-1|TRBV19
TGTGCCAGCTCTCGACAGGGCCTTGAAGCTTTCTTT
CASSRQGLEAFF
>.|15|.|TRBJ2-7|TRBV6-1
TGTGCCAGCAGATTAGAGGGAAGTTGGTCCTACGAGCAGTACTTC
CASRLEGSWSYEQYF
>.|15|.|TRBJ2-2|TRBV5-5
TGTGCCAGCAGCTTTTATACAGGGAACACCGGGGAGCTGTTTTTT
CASSFYTGNTGELFF
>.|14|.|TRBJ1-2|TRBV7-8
TGTGCCAGCAGCGACCAAACAGGGATTTATGGCTACACCTTC
CASSDQTGIYGYTF
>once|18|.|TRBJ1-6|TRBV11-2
TGTGCCAGCAGCGTACGTCCCGCCGGAGTGGCGTTGAATTCACCCCTCCACTTT
CASSVRPAGVALNSPLHF
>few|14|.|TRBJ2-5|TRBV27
TGTGCCAGCAGTCCAGGGCAGGGCGGAGAGACCCAGTACTTC
CASSPGQGGETQYF
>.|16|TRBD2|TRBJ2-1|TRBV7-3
TGTGCCAGCAGCTTCTCCGGGACTAGCGAAAACAATGAGCAGTTCTTC
CASSFSGTSENNEQFF
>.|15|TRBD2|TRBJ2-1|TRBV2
TGTGCCAGCAGTGAGCTAGCGGGGGACTACAATGAGCAGTTCTTC
CASSELAGDYNEQFF
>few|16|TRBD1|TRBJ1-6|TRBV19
TGTGCCAGTAGTATCGGGGACAGCCTATATAATTCACCCCTCCACTTT
CASSIGDSLYNSPLHF
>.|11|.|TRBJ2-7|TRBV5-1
TGCGCCAGTACAGGGTCCCACGAGCAGTACTTC
CASTGSHEQYF
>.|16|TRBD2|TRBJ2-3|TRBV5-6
TGTGCCAGCAGCACAGGAGCGGGGGGGAGCACAGATACGCAGTATTTT
CASSTGAGGSTDTQYF
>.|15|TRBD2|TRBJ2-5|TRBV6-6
TGTGCCAGCACCGAGGGGACTAGCGGGGGGGAGACCCAGTACTTC
CASTEGTSGGETQYF
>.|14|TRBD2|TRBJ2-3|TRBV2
TGTGCCAGCAGTGAATTGGTGGCGGGGGGTACGCAGTATTTT
CASSELVAGGTQYF
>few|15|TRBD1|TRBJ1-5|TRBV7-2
TGTGCCAGCAGCGCGACAGGGGGTATCAATCAGCCCCAGCATTTT
CASSATGGINQPQHF
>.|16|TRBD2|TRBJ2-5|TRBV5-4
TGTGCCAGCAGCTTGCCAGCGGGGGATCACGGGGAGACCCAGTACTTC
CASSLPAGDHGETQYF
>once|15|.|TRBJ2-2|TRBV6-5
TGTGCCAGCAGTTACTCCAGAGGGGGAATCGGGGAGCTGTTTTTT
CASSYSRGGIGELFF
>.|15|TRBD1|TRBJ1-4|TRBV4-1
TGCGCCAGCAGCCAAGTTGACAGGGCGGCTGAAAAACTGTTTTTT
CASSQVDRAAEKLFF
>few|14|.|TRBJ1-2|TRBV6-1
TGTGCCAGCAGTGACCCGGACAGAGACTATGGCTACACCTTC
CASSDPDRDYGYTF
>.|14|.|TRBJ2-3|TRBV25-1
TGTGCCAGCAGCCCCATGAGGGCCACAGATACGCAGTATTTT
CASSPMRATDTQYF
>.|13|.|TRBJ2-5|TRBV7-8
TGTGCCAGCAGCGTTGGCCCGCAAGAGACCCAGTACTTC
CASSVGPQETQYF
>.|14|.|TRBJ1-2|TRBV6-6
TGTGCCAGCAGTTACTCTTCGACAGGACCAGGCTACACCTTC
CASSYSSTGPGYTF
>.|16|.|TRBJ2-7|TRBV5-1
TGCGCCAGCAGCTTGGAGTTCTCAGGTCCTTCCTACGAGCAGTACTTC
CASSLEFSGPSYEQYF
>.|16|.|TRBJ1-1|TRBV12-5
TGTGCTAGTGGTCCCCGGCAGGGCAGCATGAACACTGAAGCTTTCTTT
CASGPRQGSMNTEAFF
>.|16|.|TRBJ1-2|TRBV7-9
TGTGCCAGCAGCTTAGTTGGCGACTTAGCCTACTATGGCTACACCTTC
CASSLVGDLAYYGYTF
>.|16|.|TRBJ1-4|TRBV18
TGTGCCAGCTCACCTACCTTCGGGGCAACTAATGAAAAACTGTTTTTT
CASSPTFGATNEKLFF